This TCR beta chain was captured by sequencing in a study of T cell responses to AZD1222 COVID-19 vaccine. Study-level findings and limits: Vaccine-related CD4 TCRs covered spike, predominating at 160-218 and 743-854. Among spike-specific TCRs, nearly half reportedly target unmutated variant regions. The repertoires were collected only after the peak T cell response.

The data were produced by immunoSEQ multiplex PCR, yet TCRdb's version contains in-frame clones alone and is incomplete. The repertoire holds 120,000 or so clones, roughly 85% seen once, with approximately 8.5% in the top ten. On this clone itself: The antigen is undetermined.

Trimming took 2 bases from V and 5 from J, leaving 6 bases between them. The germline gives CDR1 MNHNS, CDR2 SASEGT. The CDR3 has 12 residues. The V gene is TRBV6-1, the J gene TRBJ1-1, with D uncertain. The sequences come from peripheral blood, collected on day 0 of AZD1222 vaccination. The TCR originated in an adult in good health. CDR3 nucleotide sequence: TGTGCCAGCAGTGAACCGGGGACTGAAGCTTTCTTT. Translation: CASSEPGTEAFF.